The 8 T cell receptor beta chains reported below all come from one sample, sequenced in a study of cytomegalovirus exposure and HLA in healthy donors. A multiplex PCR was run with 60 Vbeta primers and 13 Jbeta primers. Libraries were prepared by immunoSEQ multiplex PCR; TCRdb keeps only in-frame clonotypes and omits some of them. This table lists over 100,000 clones. Sequencing was carried out using PBMCs. The receptor source for this set is a woman between 40 and 50 years old in good health and CMV-seropositive.

This chain uses TRBV28 with TRBJ2-3; D not resolved. Trimming cost V 7 bases and J 3 bases, with 17 bases left between them. Germline V lookup: CDR1 MDHEN, CDR2 SYDVKM. The CDR3 has 15 amino acids. The CDR3 nucleotides read TGTGCCAGCAAGAGTACTCATCAGGTAACAGATACGCAGTATTTT. Protein product: CASKSTHQVTDTQYF.

The chain links TRBV10-3 to TRBJ2-3, with TRBD2 matching 12 bases. The CDR3 extends over 15 amino acids. Germline CDR1 is ENHRY and CDR2 is SYGVKD. V lost 5 bases and J lost 5; bases outside the gene matches: 5. CDR3 residues: CAISRLAGVGDTQYF. Written as DNA, the CDR3 is TGTGCCATCAGTAGACTAGCGGGAGTAGGAGATACGCAGTATTTT.

The chain combines TRBV27 with TRBJ2-5, with 8 nucleotides matching TRBD1. This CDR3 spans 17 amino acids. Germline values: CDR1 MNHEY, CDR2 SMNVEV (reference sequence). With 4 bases clipped from V and 5 bases from J, the junction kept 15 bases outside the gene matches. The CDR3 nucleotides are TGTGCCAGCAGTTCCGGACAGGGACGTTTGGTTGGCGAGACCCAGTACTTC. Amino acids: CASSSGQGRLVGETQYF.

The chain has TRBV10-2 and TRBJ2-2; 12 bases agree with TRBD2. Trimming cost V 6 bases and J 5 bases; bases outside gene matches: 10. The germline CDR1 and CDR2 sequences are WSHSY and SAAADI. There are 17 residues in the CDR3. The CDR3 nucleotides read TGCGCCAGCAGGGGACTAGCGGGCCTAAAACATACCGGGGAGCTGTTTTTT. It yields the protein CASRGLAGLKHTGELFF.

The J gene is TRBJ2-7, the V gene TRBV10-3; 7 bases align to TRBD2. CDR1 and CDR2 (germline): ENHRY, SYGVKD. CDR3 length equals 13 residues. Trimming at V came to 8 bases and at J to 3 bases, leaving 7 bases not matched to a gene. In DNA, the CDR3 is TGTGCCATCGGGGGGGGGTTCGGCTACGAGCAGTACTTC. Protein sequence: CAIGGGFGYEQYF.

The genes are TRBV25-1 and TRBJ1-2, with D possibly TRBD1 on 5 matching bases. The V gene lost 1 base and the J gene lost 7 bases, with 13 bases spanning the gap. CDR3 length: 14 amino acids. Germline loops: CDR1 MGHDK, CDR2 SYGVNS. The CDR3 coding sequence is TGTGCCAGCAGTGAATCCAGGGAAATATCTGGCTACACCTTC. Amino acids: CASSESREISGYTF.

This chain links TRBV13 with TRBJ2-2; D perhaps matches TRBD1 (5 bases). Trimming took 1 base from V and 4 from J, leaving 7 bases between them. CDR3 length equals 14 residues. Germline loops: CDR1 PRHDT, CDR2 FYEKMQ (reference sequence). The CDR3 loop is CASSLEGFTGELFF. The CDR3 DNA sequence: TGTGCCAGCAGCTTAGAGGGGTTCACCGGGGAGCTGTTTTTT.

The V and J genes are TRBV14 and TRBJ2-3, with a tentative D call TRBD1 (6 bases). The CDR3 consists of 15 residues. The V gene lost 4 bases and the J gene lost 3 bases, with 14 bases spanning the gap. Germline values: CDR1 SGHDN, CDR2 FVKESK. CDR3 sequence (DNA): TGTGCCAGCAGCCTCGACAGGAGATTTACAGATACGCAGTATTTT. This gives the protein CASSLDRRFTDTQYF.